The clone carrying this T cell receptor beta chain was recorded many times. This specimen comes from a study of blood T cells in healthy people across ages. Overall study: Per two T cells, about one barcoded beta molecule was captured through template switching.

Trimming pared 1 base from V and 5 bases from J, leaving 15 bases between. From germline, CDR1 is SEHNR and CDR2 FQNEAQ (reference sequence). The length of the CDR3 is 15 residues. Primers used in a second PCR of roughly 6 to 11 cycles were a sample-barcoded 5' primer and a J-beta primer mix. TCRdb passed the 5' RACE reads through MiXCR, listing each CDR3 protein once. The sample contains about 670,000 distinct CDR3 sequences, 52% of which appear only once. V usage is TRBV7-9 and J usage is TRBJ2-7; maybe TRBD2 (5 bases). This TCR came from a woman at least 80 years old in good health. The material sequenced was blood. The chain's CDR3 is CASSLVGSWRDEQYF. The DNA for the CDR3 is TGTGCCAGCAGCTTAGTCGGCTCATGGCGGGACGAGCAGTACTTC.